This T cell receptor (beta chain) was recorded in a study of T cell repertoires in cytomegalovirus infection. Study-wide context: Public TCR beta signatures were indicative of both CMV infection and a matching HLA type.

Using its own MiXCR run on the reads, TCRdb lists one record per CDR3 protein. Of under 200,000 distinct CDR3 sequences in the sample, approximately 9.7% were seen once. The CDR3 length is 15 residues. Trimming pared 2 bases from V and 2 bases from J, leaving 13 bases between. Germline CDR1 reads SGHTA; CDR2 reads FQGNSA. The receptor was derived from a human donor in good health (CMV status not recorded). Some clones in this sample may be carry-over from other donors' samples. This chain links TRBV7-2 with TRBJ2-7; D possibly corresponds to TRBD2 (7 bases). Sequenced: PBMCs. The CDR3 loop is CASSLNGGPTYEQYF. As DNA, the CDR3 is TGTGCCAGCAGCTTAAACGGGGGGCCCACCTACGAGCAGTACTTC.